Below, 20 T cell receptor beta chains from the same sample are listed, as sequenced in a study of human thymus T cells. Resections removed during corrective heart surgery provided the thymus tissue used. Sequenced by immunoSEQ multiplex PCR; TCRdb stores in-frame clones only, minus some. The repertoire consists of 120,000 or so clones, with around 94% occurring once and the leading ten covering 0.02% to 0.03%. The sequenced material came from thymus tissue. The receptors derive from a boy younger than two with a congenital heart defect but otherwise immunologically healthy.

The chain combines TRBV4-2 with TRBJ2-1, with D perhaps TRBD2 (7 bases). The CDR3 has 15 residues. Germline CDR1 reads LGHNA; CDR2 reads YNFKEQ. The V end was cut by 3 bases, the J end by 5 bases, with 14 bases between. The chain's CDR3 is CASSHNGGRDNEQFF. The CDR3 DNA reads as TGTGCCAGCAGCCATAACGGGGGGCGGGACAATGAGCAGTTCTTC.

The chain employs TRBV28 and TRBJ2-7; D perhaps matches TRBD2 (6 bases). The germline gives CDR1 MDHEN, CDR2 SYDVKM. V lost 11 bases, J lost 7 bases, and 18 bases lay in between. This CDR3 is 12 amino acids long. CDR3 loop: CASRAGRGEQYF. The DNA for the CDR3 is TGTGCCTCTAGAGCGGGTCGGGGGGAGCAGTACTTC.

The chain couples TRBV5-1 to TRBJ2-5; TRBD2 agrees at 9 bases. The length of the CDR3 is 15 residues. After removal of 5 bases from V and 5 bases from J, the junction contained 10 bases not matched to a gene. Germline V gene sequence: CDR1 SGHRS, CDR2 YFSETQ. The CDR3 nucleotides are TGCGCCAGCAGTCGAATGCCGACTAGCGGCGAGACCCAGTACTTC. As protein: CASSRMPTSGETQYF.

The rearrangement links TRBV21-1 to TRBJ2-5; the DNA was not used to check the table's D call, TRBD2. TRBV21-1 corresponds to a pseudogene. The CDR3 contains 16 residues. DNA of the CDR3: TGTGCCAGCAGCAAAGGCAGGGCTAGCGGGGGGGAGACCCAGTACTTC. Its protein product is CASSKGRASGGETQYF.

The rearrangement links TRBV7-9 to TRBJ1-1; TRBD1 might be the D (5 bases). Germline CDR1 SEHNR, CDR2 FQNEAQ (reference sequence). The V end was cut by 6 bases, the J end by 0 bases, with 14 bases between. The length of the CDR3 is 15 residues. The CDR3 nucleotides are TGTGCCAGCAGTTGTCTCAGGGAGGTGAACACTGAAGCTTTCTTT. Protein sequence: CASSCLREVNTEAFF.

V and J are TRBV5-6 and TRBJ2-2, with 8 bases fitting TRBD2. CDR1 and CDR2 (germline): SGHDT, YYEEEE. V trimming: 0 bases; J trimming: 3 bases; junction bases outside the gene matches: 10. This CDR3 has 18 residues. The CDR3 is CASSLGIGGGTYTGELFF. The CDR3 DNA is TGTGCCAGCAGCTTGGGGATCGGCGGGGGGACTTACACCGGGGAGCTGTTTTTT.

V usage is TRBV7-2 and J usage is TRBJ2-7; 10 positions match TRBD2. V was clipped by 2 bases and J by 3 bases; unmatched bases: 4. Germline values: CDR1 SGHTA, CDR2 FQGNSA. This CDR3 contains 15 residues. CDR3 DNA: TGTGCCAGCAGCTTAAGCGGGGGGGCCATCTACGAGCAGTACTTC. Translated: CASSLSGGAIYEQYF.

The rearrangement links TRBV6-1 to TRBJ1-1, with TRBD1 as a possible D gene (6 bases). Trimming removed 10 bases at V and 1 base at J, with 13 bases between. This CDR3 has 13 amino acids. The germline CDR1 and CDR2 sequences are MNHNS and SASEGT. CDR3 sequence reads: CATRGVPNTEAFF. The CDR3 region has the DNA TGTGCCACCAGGGGTGTTCCGAACACTGAAGCTTTCTTT.

The chain has TRBV11-2 and TRBJ2-5, with 9 positions matching TRBD2. The V gene end was trimmed by 4 bases and the J gene end by 2 bases; junction bases not matched to a gene: 17. In germline, CDR1 is SGHAT, CDR2 FQNNGV. This CDR3 comprises 19 residues. CDR3 residues: CASSSSPFFSGGYQETQYF. The CDR3 nucleotides are TGTGCCAGCAGCTCATCGCCTTTTTTTAGCGGGGGTTATCAAGAGACCCAGTACTTC.

This sequence joins TRBV15 and TRBJ2-7, with D tentatively TRBD2 (5 bases). This CDR3 contains 17 residues. In germline, CDR1 is LNHNV, CDR2 YYDKDF (reference sequence). With 1 base removed from V and 3 bases from J, the gap between germline ends came to 19 bases. The CDR3 reads CATSRGVKGRRGYEQYF. CDR3 coding DNA: TGTGCCACCAGCAGAGGGGTTAAGGGTCGACGGGGCTACGAGCAGTACTTC.

The table lists this clone with a count of one. The chain is built from TRBV19 and TRBJ1-2; D is unresolved. Trimming removed 0 bases from V and 3 bases from J, with 8 bases in between. The germline V gene has CDR1 LNHDA and CDR2 SQIVND (reference sequence). This CDR3 region has 14 residues. The CDR3 reads CASSIDRADYGYTF. The DNA for the CDR3 is TGTGCCAGTAGTATAGATCGAGCGGACTATGGCTACACCTTC.

This chain links TRBV2 with TRBJ2-7; 9 bases map to TRBD1. Germline CDR1 reads SNHLY; CDR2 reads FYNNEI. This CDR3 is built from 14 residues. With 8 bases clipped from V and 2 bases from J, the junction kept 7 bases outside the gene matches. The CDR3 sequence is CASLPGTGTYEQYF. The CDR3 DNA follows: TGTGCCAGCCTCCCCGGGACAGGGACCTACGAGCAGTACTTC.

J is TRBJ2-5 and V is TRBV30, with 9 bases identical to TRBD2. The germline V gene has CDR1 GTSNPN and CDR2 SVGIG (reference sequence). Trimming cost V 1 base and J 5 bases; bases outside gene matches: 5. The CDR3 is made up of 14 amino acids. CDR3 loop: CAWSDPSGEETQYF. CDR3 nucleotides: TGTGCCTGGAGTGACCCTAGCGGGGAGGAGACCCAGTACTTC.

The chain carries TRBV6-1 and TRBJ2-7; TRBD1 is a possible D gene (8 bases). This CDR3 contains 15 residues. The germline V and J ends were trimmed by 1 base and 3 bases, with 13 bases remaining between them. CDR1 is MNHNS, CDR2 SASEGT, per germline. The CDR3 DNA reads as TGTGCCAGCAGTGAAGTACAGGGGGGGATCTACGAGCAGTACTTC. Translation gives CASSEVQGGIYEQYF.

This sequence joins TRBV7-6 and TRBJ1-1; maybe TRBD1 (6 bases). The CDR3 sequence is 17 residues long. Trimming took 4 bases from V and 0 from J, leaving 18 bases between them. From germline, CDR1 is SGHVS and CDR2 FNYEAQ. CDR3 residues: CASSSPTGDFMNTEAFF. In nucleotides, the CDR3 is TGTGCCAGCAGCTCACCGACAGGAGACTTCATGAACACTGAAGCTTTCTTT.

V is TRBV6-6 and J is TRBJ1-1, with D tentatively TRBD1 (5 bases). The V gene lost 7 bases and the J gene lost 2 bases, with 8 bases spanning the gap. The CDR3 runs to 12 residues. CDR1 and CDR2 (germline): MNHNY, SVGAGI (reference sequence). CDR3 region: CASKQGNTEAFF. CDR3 nucleotides: TGTGCCAGCAAGCAGGGTAACACTGAAGCTTTCTTT.

The chain employs TRBV6-5 and TRBJ1-3; a weak D match, TRBD1 (6 bases). Looked up from germline, CDR1 is MNHEY and CDR2 is SVGAGI. The ends were cut back, 0 bases at V and 0 bases at J, with 9 bases in the middle. This CDR3 is built from 16 residues. In DNA form, the CDR3 reads TGTGCCAGCAGTTACTCGACAGGCCTCTCTGGAAACACCATATATTTT. It yields the protein CASSYSTGLSGNTIYF.

The chain employs TRBV25-1 and TRBJ2-2, with D possibly matching TRBD2 (6 bases). Between the trimmed V and J ends, which lost 5 bases and 5 bases, there was a span of 9 bases. This CDR3 spans 13 amino acids. Germline V gives CDR1 MGHDK, CDR2 SYGVNS. As DNA, the CDR3 is TGTGCCAGCAGTCAGGGAGGAACCGGGGAGCTGTTTTTT. It specifies CASSQGGTGELFF.

The chain couples TRBV6-5 to TRBJ1-2; the D is unclear. Germline V gives CDR1 MNHEY, CDR2 SVGAGI. Trimming removed 2 bases at V and 7 bases at J, with 8 bases between. The CDR3 length is 12 residues. This CDR3 reads CASSYAGCGYTF. In nucleotides, the CDR3 is TGTGCCAGCAGTTACGCGGGGTGTGGCTACACCTTC.

The chain combines TRBV4-3 with TRBJ1-2; possibly TRBD1 for D (5 bases). Trimming shortened V by 1 base and J by 4 bases, and 7 bases separated the two germline ends. Germline V gene data show CDR1 as LGHNA and CDR2 as YSLEER. There are 13 residues in the CDR3. The DNA for the CDR3 is TGCGCCAGCAGCCAAGTTGGGACCTATGGCTACACCTTC. Protein product: CASSQVGTYGYTF.